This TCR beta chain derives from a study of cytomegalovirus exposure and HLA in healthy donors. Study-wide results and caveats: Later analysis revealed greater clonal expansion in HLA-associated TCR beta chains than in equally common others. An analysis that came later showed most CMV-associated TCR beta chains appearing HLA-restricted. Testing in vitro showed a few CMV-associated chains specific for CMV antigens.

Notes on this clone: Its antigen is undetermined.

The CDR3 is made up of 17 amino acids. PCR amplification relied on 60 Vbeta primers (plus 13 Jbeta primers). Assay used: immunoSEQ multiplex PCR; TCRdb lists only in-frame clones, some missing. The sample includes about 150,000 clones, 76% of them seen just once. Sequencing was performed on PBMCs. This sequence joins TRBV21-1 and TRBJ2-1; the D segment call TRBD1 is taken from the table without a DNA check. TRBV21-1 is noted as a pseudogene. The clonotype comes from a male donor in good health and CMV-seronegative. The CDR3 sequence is CASSKRGTGKIYNEQFF. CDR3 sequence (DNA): TGTGCCAGCAGCAAGCGCGGGACAGGGAAGATCTACAATGAGCAGTTCTTC.